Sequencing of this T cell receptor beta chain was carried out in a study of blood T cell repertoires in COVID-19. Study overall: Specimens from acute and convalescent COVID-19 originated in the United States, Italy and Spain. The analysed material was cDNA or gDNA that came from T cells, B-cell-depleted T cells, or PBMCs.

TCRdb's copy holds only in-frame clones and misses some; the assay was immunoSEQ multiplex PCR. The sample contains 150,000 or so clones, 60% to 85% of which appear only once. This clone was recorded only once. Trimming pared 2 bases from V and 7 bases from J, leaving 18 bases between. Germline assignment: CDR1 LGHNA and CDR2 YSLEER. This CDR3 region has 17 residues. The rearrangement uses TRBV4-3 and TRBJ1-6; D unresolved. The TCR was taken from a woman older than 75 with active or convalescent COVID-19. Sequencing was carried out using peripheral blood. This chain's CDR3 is CASSQYGDSRVNSPLHF. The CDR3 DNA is TGCGCCAGCAGCCAATACGGAGATTCCCGGGTGAATTCACCCCTCCACTTT.